This T cell receptor beta chain was sequenced for a study of T cell changes during pregnancy in multiple sclerosis. The data were produced by immunoSEQ multiplex PCR, yet TCRdb's version contains in-frame clones alone and is incomplete. The table records 60,000 to 85,000 clones, 91% of them present only once. Deletions cut 4 bases from V and 2 bases from J, with 9 bases between. Germline V CDR1 and CDR2: SEHNR, FQNEAQ (reference sequence). This CDR3 is 14 amino acids long. The source is a female donor with multiple sclerosis, enrolled in a pregnancy study. The sequencing used peripheral blood, collected in the first trimester of pregnancy. This sequence joins TRBV7-9 and TRBJ1-3, with D possibly matching TRBD1 (5 bases). The CDR3 loop reads CASSYTGAGNTIYF. In DNA form, the CDR3 reads TGTGCCAGCAGCTATACAGGTGCTGGAAACACCATATATTTT.